Listed below are T cell receptor beta chains from one sample, sequenced in a study of cytomegalovirus exposure and HLA in healthy donors. Method: immunoSEQ multiplex PCR; TCRdb's copy keeps in-frame clones and lacks some. The data contain under 200,000 clones, approximately 89% of them singletons. The sequenced sample consisted of PBMCs. All receptors derive from a woman aged 18-29 years in good health and CMV-seropositive. The CDR3 runs from the conserved cysteine through the conserved F or W. The order of the fields is V gene, J gene, D gene, CDR3 length, clone size, CDR3 protein, CDR3 DNA. A D gene is named only where the DNA matches it firmly. The listing skips clone size in some rows; elsewhere it reads once, few, many or a size class.

V: TRBV27; J: TRBJ2-1; D: TRBD1; length: 16; size: NA; CDR3: CASSLSGTGAYNEQFF; DNA: TGTGCCAGCAGTTTATCGGGGACAGGGGCCTACAATGAGCAGTTCTTC
V: TRBV15; J: TRBJ2-3; D: TRBD1; length: 15; size: NA; CDR3: CATERDRGSADTQYF; DNA: TGTGCCACGGAACGGGACAGGGGGAGTGCAGATACGCAGTATTTT
V: TRBV18; J: TRBJ2-3; D: TRBD2; length: 16; size: NA; CDR3: CASSPRTSGNADTQYF; DNA: TGTGCCAGCTCACCGAGGACTAGCGGGAACGCAGATACGCAGTATTTT
V: TRBV19; J: TRBJ1-2; D: TRBD1; length: 15; size: NA; CDR3: CASSMAGGNSYGYTF; DNA: TGTGCCAGTAGTATGGCAGGGGGGAATAGCTATGGCTACACCTTC
V: TRBV18; J: TRBJ2-2; D: NA; length: 20; size: NA; CDR3: CASSPKLGGTNYSHTGELFF; DNA: TGTGCCAGCTCACCAAAGCTGGGGGGGACAAATTATTCCCACACCGGGGAGCTGTTTTTT
V: TRBV5-6; J: TRBJ2-3; D: TRBD2; length: 15; size: NA; CDR3: CASSAGGRASDTQYF; DNA: TGTGCCAGCAGCGCGGGCGGGAGGGCCTCAGATACGCAGTATTTT
V: TRBV30; J: TRBJ2-3; D: NA; length: 14; size: NA; CDR3: CAWSVSGGTDTQYF; DNA: TGTGCCTGGAGTGTATCCGGGGGCACAGATACGCAGTATTTT
V: TRBV27; J: TRBJ2-3; D: TRBD2; length: 17; size: once; CDR3: CASSFLGWRGAPDTQYF; DNA: TGTGCCAGCAGTTTTCTTGGTTGGCGGGGGGCACCAGATACGCAGTATTTT
V: TRBV27; J: TRBJ2-1; D: TRBD2; length: 13; size: NA; CDR3: CASSLGGGLEQFF; DNA: TGTGCCAGCAGTTTAGGGGGGGGTCTGGAGCAGTTCTTC
V: TRBV19; J: TRBJ1-5; D: NA; length: 14; size: NA; CDR3: CASSYDSGNQPQHF; DNA: TGTGCCAGTAGTTATGACAGCGGCAATCAGCCCCAGCATTTT
V: TRBV5-4; J: TRBJ2-1; D: TRBD2; length: 16; size: NA; CDR3: CASSLGLAGSYNEQFF; DNA: TGTGCCAGCAGCTTGGGACTAGCGGGATCCTACAATGAGCAGTTCTTC